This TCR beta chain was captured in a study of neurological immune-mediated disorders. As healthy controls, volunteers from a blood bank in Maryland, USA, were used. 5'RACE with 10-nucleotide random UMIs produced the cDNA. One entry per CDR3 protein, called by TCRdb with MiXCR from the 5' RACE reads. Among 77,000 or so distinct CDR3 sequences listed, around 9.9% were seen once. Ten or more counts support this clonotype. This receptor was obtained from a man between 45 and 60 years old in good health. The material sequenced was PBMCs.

In nucleotides, the CDR3 is TGCGCCAGCAGCCAAGTTAACAATGAGCAGTTCTTC. It encodes CASSQVNNEQFF. This chain links TRBV4-1 with TRBJ2-1, with D unresolved. Germline lookup yields CDR1 MGHRA and CDR2 YSYEKL. The CDR3 is 12 residues long. V was pared by 1 base and J by 5 bases, with 3 bases between.